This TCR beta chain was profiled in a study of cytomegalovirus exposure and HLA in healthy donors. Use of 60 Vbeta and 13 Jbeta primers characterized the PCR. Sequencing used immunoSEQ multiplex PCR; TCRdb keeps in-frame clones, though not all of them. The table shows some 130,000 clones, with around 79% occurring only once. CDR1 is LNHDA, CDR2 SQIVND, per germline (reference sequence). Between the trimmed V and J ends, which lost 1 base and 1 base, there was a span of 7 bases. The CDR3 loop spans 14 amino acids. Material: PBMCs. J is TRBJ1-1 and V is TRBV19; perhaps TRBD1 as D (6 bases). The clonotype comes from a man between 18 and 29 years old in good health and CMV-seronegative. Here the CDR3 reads CASSIAGQNTEAFF. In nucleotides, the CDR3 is TGTGCCAGTAGTATAGCGGGACAGAACACTGAAGCTTTCTTT.